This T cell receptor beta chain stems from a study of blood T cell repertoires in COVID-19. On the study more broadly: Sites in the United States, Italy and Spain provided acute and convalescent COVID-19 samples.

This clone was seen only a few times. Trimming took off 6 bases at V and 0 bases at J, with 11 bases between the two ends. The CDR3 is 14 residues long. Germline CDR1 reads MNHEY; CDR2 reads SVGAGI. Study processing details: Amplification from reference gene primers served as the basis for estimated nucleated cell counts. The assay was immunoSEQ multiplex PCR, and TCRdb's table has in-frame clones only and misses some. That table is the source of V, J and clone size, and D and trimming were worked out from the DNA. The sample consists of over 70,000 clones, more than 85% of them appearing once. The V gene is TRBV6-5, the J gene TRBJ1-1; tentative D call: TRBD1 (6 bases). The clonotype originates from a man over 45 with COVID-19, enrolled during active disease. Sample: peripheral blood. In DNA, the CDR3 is TGTGCCAGCAGCAGGGGCGCCCTGAACACTGAAGCTTTCTTT. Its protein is CASSRGALNTEAFF.